The subject of this entry is one T cell receptor beta chain. V lost 5 bases, J lost 8 bases, and 15 bases lay in between. This CDR3 region has 13 residues. Germline V gives CDR1 SEHNR, CDR2 FQNEAQ (reference sequence). A multiplex PCR was run with 60 Vbeta primers and 13 Jbeta primers. The data were produced by immunoSEQ multiplex PCR, yet TCRdb's version contains in-frame clones alone and is incomplete. Of 150,000 to 200,000 clones detected, 70% to 90% appear once; the ten largest clones hold about 0.77%. The data were obtained in a study of cytomegalovirus exposure and HLA in healthy donors. The sample taken for sequencing was PBMCs. This sequence originates from a woman younger than 35 in good health and CMV-seronegative. This chain joins TRBV7-9 and TRBJ1-1, with D hard to call. The CDR3 DNA sequence: TGTGCCAGCAGCCCCAATCCATCTACCGAAGCTTTCTTT. Residues: CASSPNPSTEAFF. Full variable domain (remainder filled in from reference TRBV7-9 and TRBJ1-1): DTGVSQNPRHKITKRGQNVTFRCDPISEHNRLYWYRQTLGQGPEFLTYFQNEAQLEKSRLLSDRFSAERPKGSFSTLEIQRTEQGDSAMYLCASSPNPSTEAFFGQGTRLTVV.